These T cell receptor beta chains were read from a single sample in a study of human T cells and chemical hapten exposure. TCRdb itself ran the RACE reads through MiXCR, one entry per CDR3 protein. The profile covers 62,000 or so distinct CDR3 sequences, with about a tenth appearing a single time and approximately 5% taken by the ten largest. The material was whole blood, obtained in connection with sensitization to the hapten diphenylcyclopropenone (DPC). Receptors were obtained from a woman between 45 and 60 years old with alopecia areata. Some clones in this sample may be carry-over from other donors' samples. The CDR3 runs from the conserved cysteine through the conserved F or W. Fields, in order: D gene, J gene, clone size, V gene, CDR3 DNA, CDR3 protein. A D gene is named only where the DNA matches it firmly. The listing skips clone size in some rows; elsewhere it reads once, few, many or a size class.

d_call: -; j_call: TRBJ1-6; clone_size: -; v_call: TRBV18; cdr3_nt: TGTGCCAGCTCGGGACCAGATAATTCACCCCTCCACTTT; cdr3_aa: CASSGPDNSPLHF
d_call: -; j_call: TRBJ2-4; clone_size: many; v_call: TRBV7-9; cdr3_nt: TGTGCCAGCAGCTTAGGGGCGCAGCTAGCCAAAAACATTCAGTACTTC; cdr3_aa: CASSLGAQLAKNIQYF
d_call: -; j_call: TRBJ1-2; clone_size: -; v_call: TRBV3-1; cdr3_nt: TGTGCCAGCAGCCTACAGCTTAACTATGGCTACACCTTC; cdr3_aa: CASSLQLNYGYTF
d_call: -; j_call: TRBJ2-3; clone_size: -; v_call: TRBV4-3; cdr3_nt: TGCGCCAGCAGCCCGCTAAACACAGATACGCAGTATTTT; cdr3_aa: CASSPLNTDTQYF
d_call: TRBD1; j_call: TRBJ2-1; clone_size: -; v_call: TRBV28; cdr3_nt: TGTGCCATGGGACAGCCCAATGAGCAGTTCTTC; cdr3_aa: CAMGQPNEQFF
d_call: -; j_call: TRBJ2-1; clone_size: many; v_call: TRBV28; cdr3_nt: TGTGCCAGCAGCATCCGGAATGAGCAGTTCTTC; cdr3_aa: CASSIRNEQFF
d_call: -; j_call: TRBJ2-3; clone_size: -; v_call: TRBV29-1; cdr3_nt: TGCAGCGTCGACAGGCAGGACACAGATACGCAGTATTTT; cdr3_aa: CSVDRQDTDTQYF
d_call: -; j_call: TRBJ1-1; clone_size: -; v_call: TRBV6-1; cdr3_nt: TGTGCCAGCAGCCATCTTGTTGCCGAAGCTTTCTTT; cdr3_aa: CASSHLVAEAFF
d_call: -; j_call: TRBJ2-5; clone_size: -; v_call: TRBV18; cdr3_nt: TGTGCCAGCTCACCGCCAGAGGCGGCAGAGACCCAGTACTTC; cdr3_aa: CASSPPEAAETQYF
d_call: TRBD2; j_call: TRBJ2-7; clone_size: few; v_call: TRBV20-1; cdr3_nt: TGCAGTGCTACCCGGGACTTCGGACTAGTTCGCGAGCAGTACTTC; cdr3_aa: CSATRDFGLVREQYF
d_call: TRBD2; j_call: TRBJ2-2; clone_size: few; v_call: TRBV19; cdr3_nt: TGTGCCAGTAGTATGGGTCTAGCGGGGGCCTCCACCGGGGAGCTGTTTTTT; cdr3_aa: CASSMGLAGASTGELFF
d_call: -; j_call: TRBJ1-4; clone_size: many; v_call: TRBV6-2/TRBV6-3; cdr3_nt: TGTGCCAGCAGGACCGCCGGACTGACGAATGAAAAACTGTTTTTT; cdr3_aa: CASRTAGLTNEKLFF
d_call: -; j_call: TRBJ2-4; clone_size: -; v_call: TRBV28; cdr3_nt: TGTGCCAGCAGCCTAGGGCACATTCAGTACTTC; cdr3_aa: CASSLGHIQYF
d_call: -; j_call: TRBJ1-1; clone_size: -; v_call: TRBV20-1; cdr3_nt: TGCAGTGGTCGTAGGAACCCCACTGAAGCTTTCTTT; cdr3_aa: CSGRRNPTEAFF
d_call: -; j_call: TRBJ1-2; clone_size: -; v_call: TRBV18; cdr3_nt: TGTGCCAGCTCACCGAAAACAGGGACGTATGGCTACACCTTC; cdr3_aa: CASSPKTGTYGYTF
d_call: -; j_call: TRBJ1-4; clone_size: few; v_call: TRBV27; cdr3_nt: TGTGCCAGCAGCTACGGAATAGCAACTAATGAAAAACTGTTTTTT; cdr3_aa: CASSYGIATNEKLFF
d_call: -; j_call: TRBJ2-5; clone_size: many; v_call: TRBV28; cdr3_nt: TGTGCCAGCTGCCAGGGCCAAGAGACCCAGTACTTC; cdr3_aa: CASCQGQETQYF
d_call: TRBD2; j_call: TRBJ2-7; clone_size: few; v_call: TRBV30; cdr3_nt: TGTGCCTGGAAAACGGGGAGGGTAGTCCACGAGCAGTACTTC; cdr3_aa: CAWKTGRVVHEQYF
d_call: -; j_call: TRBJ2-3; clone_size: -; v_call: TRBV12-3/TRBV12-4; cdr3_nt: TGTGCCAGCAGTTTAAAGGGGCGCGTTCAGCCCCAGTATTTT; cdr3_aa: CASSLKGRVQPQYF
d_call: -; j_call: TRBJ1-1; clone_size: many; v_call: TRBV29-1; cdr3_nt: TGCAGCGTTGGTTTGGGAACACAAACGAACACTGAAGCTTTCTTT; cdr3_aa: CSVGLGTQTNTEAFF
d_call: -; j_call: TRBJ1-5; clone_size: many; v_call: TRBV12-3/TRBV12-4; cdr3_nt: TGTGCCAGCAGTTTACTGGGGGCGGCAGTCAATCAGCCCCAGCATTTT; cdr3_aa: CASSLLGAAVNQPQHF
d_call: TRBD1; j_call: TRBJ1-2; clone_size: many; v_call: TRBV3-1; cdr3_nt: TGTGCCAGCAGCCAACTCAGACAGGGGTATGGCTACACCTTC; cdr3_aa: CASSQLRQGYGYTF
d_call: -; j_call: TRBJ2-3; clone_size: many; v_call: TRBV6-4; cdr3_nt: TGTGCCAGCAGAATTAGCGCCAGCACAGATACGCAGTATTTT; cdr3_aa: CASRISASTDTQYF
d_call: -; j_call: TRBJ2-5; clone_size: many; v_call: TRBV11-2; cdr3_nt: TGTGCCAGCAGCTTAGATCAGGGGGGAACCCAGTACTTC; cdr3_aa: CASSLDQGGTQYF
d_call: -; j_call: TRBJ1-2; clone_size: few; v_call: TRBV18; cdr3_nt: TGTGCCAGCTCACCACGGGGGGACATCTATGGCTACACCTTC; cdr3_aa: CASSPRGDIYGYTF
d_call: -; j_call: TRBJ2-3; clone_size: -; v_call: TRBV5-1; cdr3_nt: TGCGCCAGCAGCGCGGGGACAGAGGGGACAGATACGCAGTATTTT; cdr3_aa: CASSAGTEGTDTQYF
d_call: -; j_call: TRBJ1-2; clone_size: many; v_call: TRBV12-3/TRBV12-4; cdr3_nt: TGTGCCAGCAGTCCAAACAGGGCCCTTAACTATGGCTACACCTTC; cdr3_aa: CASSPNRALNYGYTF
d_call: -; j_call: TRBJ1-2; clone_size: few; v_call: TRBV2; cdr3_nt: TGTGCCAGCAGTGGCCGACAGAAGTATGGCTACACCTTC; cdr3_aa: CASSGRQKYGYTF
d_call: -; j_call: TRBJ2-1; clone_size: few; v_call: TRBV12-3/TRBV12-4; cdr3_nt: TGTGCCAGCAGCCGAGGCGGGATGCGTGGGGATGAGCAGTTCTTC; cdr3_aa: CASSRGGMRGDEQFF
d_call: TRBD1; j_call: TRBJ1-2; clone_size: many; v_call: TRBV19; cdr3_nt: TGTGCCAGTAGCACAACAGGGGGACTTAACTATGGCTACACCTTC; cdr3_aa: CASSTTGGLNYGYTF
d_call: TRBD1; j_call: TRBJ2-7; clone_size: -; v_call: TRBV25-1; cdr3_nt: TGTGCCAGCAGTGAGCCTTCCGGACAGGGGATCAAGCAGTACTTC; cdr3_aa: CASSEPSGQGIKQYF
d_call: TRBD1; j_call: TRBJ1-5; clone_size: many; v_call: TRBV20-1; cdr3_nt: TGCAGTGCTAGAGATCCGGACAGGGGGCTAATGGGCAATCAGCCCCAGCATTTT; cdr3_aa: CSARDPDRGLMGNQPQHF
d_call: -; j_call: TRBJ1-1; clone_size: many; v_call: TRBV21-1; cdr3_nt: TGTGCCAGCAGCAAATTGGGAAAGAACACTGAAGCTTTCTTT; cdr3_aa: CASSKLGKNTEAFF
d_call: -; j_call: TRBJ2-7; clone_size: few; v_call: TRBV6-1; cdr3_nt: TGTGCCAGCAGAGACGACAGTTACGAGCAGTACTTC; cdr3_aa: CASRDDSYEQYF
d_call: -; j_call: TRBJ2-1; clone_size: many; v_call: TRBV3-1; cdr3_nt: TGTGCCAGCAGCCAAACAGGCGTTAGAGAGTCAGGGTACAATGAGCAGTTCTTC; cdr3_aa: CASSQTGVRESGYNEQFF